The clone carrying this T cell receptor (beta chain) was observed a few times. Antigen unknown. These data belong to a study of T cell repertoires in cytomegalovirus infection. Study summary: Matching HLA type and CMV infection were both indicated by public TCR beta signatures. General study results and limits: Identification of carriers of CMV plus the relevant HLA was achieved through cumulative public TCR beta family frequency. HLA-C-restricted CMV clonotypes gave the most frequent clonotype in two of eight donors.

TCRdb re-derived calls from the reads in MiXCR, one entry per CDR3 protein. This sample has some 300,000 distinct CDR3 sequences, with roughly 16% found just once. The germline CDR1 and CDR2 sequences are DFQATT and SNEGSKA (reference sequence). This CDR3 contains 13 residues. Trimming removed 1 base from V and 8 bases from J, with 14 bases in between. The chain links TRBV20-1 to TRBJ1-2, with D perhaps matching TRBD1 (5 bases). The sequence came from a human donor in good health (CMV status not recorded). Some clones in this sample may be carry-over from other donors' samples. Sequenced material: PBMCs. CDR3: CSARVLPGHGYTF. The CDR3 region has the DNA TGCAGTGCTAGAGTCCTCCCAGGGCACGGCTACACCTTC.